This TCR beta chain was sequenced in a study of T cell changes during pregnancy in multiple sclerosis. The germline CDR1 and CDR2 sequences are KGHSH and LQKENI. Trimming left V 4 bases short and J 5 bases short, with 10 bases between. CDR3 length: 13 residues. Profiling relied on immunoSEQ multiplex PCR, and the TCRdb table lists in-frame clones only, not all of them. The profile covers approximately 60,000 clones, with around 95% appearing a single time and roughly 0.35% taken by the ten largest. This chain uses TRBV18 with TRBJ2-3, with D perhaps matching TRBD2 (6 bases). This sequence was found in a female donor with multiple sclerosis, enrolled in a pregnancy study. The source material was CD4+ T cells from peripheral blood mononuclear cells, sampled before pregnancy. The CDR3 loop reads CASSLGLLDTQYF. In DNA form, the CDR3 reads TGTGCCAGCTCACTGGGACTCCTAGATACGCAGTATTTT.